This T cell receptor (beta chain) was sequenced for a study of Ad26.COV2.S vaccination and SARS-CoV-2 variants. Per the germline V gene, CDR1 is LNHDA and CDR2 is SQIVND (reference sequence). Ends included, the CDR3 has 11 residues. Using immunoSEQ multiplex PCR, the repertoire was profiled, and TCRdb retains in-frame clones only, with some absent. Seen here are 430,000 or so clones, roughly 90% observed once, and the top ten hold 9% to 15%. Points on this clone: The antigen is not known. The CDR3 carries no conserved terminal phenylalanine or tryptophan, so it likely arises from a read error. The DNA is omitted, as the CDR3 cannot be located on it reliably, and the CDR3 follows TCRdb's listing.

Described treatment: some 20 received Ad26.COV2.S at low or high dose, single or two shots; 5 received placebo; per-sample allocation not given. Sampling took place 63 days after the first vaccine or placebo injection. Within Boston, the person who donated was an adult of 18-55 years. Study-wide results and limits: Vaccine recipients posted higher spike-specific TCR breadth than their placebo counterparts. People who got the vaccine or the placebo had similar non-spike TCR breadth.

The TCR comes from a person between 18 and 65 years old who received the Ad26.COV2.S COVID-19 vaccine or a placebo. Sequenced material: peripheral blood, taken in a trial of Ad26.COV2.S vaccine versus placebo. The chain combines TRBV19 with TRBJ2-7. This CDR3 reads CATQAPTSSTE.